A selection of T cell receptor beta chains follows, all from one sample in a study of patients and donors after allogeneic stem cell transplantation. Each CDR3 protein gets one entry after TCRdb re-called the RT-PCR reads with MiXCR. The sample carries some 880,000 distinct CDR3 sequences, roughly 18% recorded once. Sequencing was performed on blood, either unsorted or a sorted T cell fraction (not recorded which). The receptor source for this set is a human donor who was either an allogeneic HSCT recipient or a stem cell or donor lymphocyte infusion donor (not recorded which). It is not recorded whose cells these are; they may come from a transplant donor. The CDR3 runs from the conserved cysteine through the conserved F or W. Size is omitted from some rows. Given values are once, few, many or a class for expanded clones.

size | J | V | CDR3
many | TRBJ1-5 | TRBV10-3 | CAISEAPILGQTSDQPQHF
. | TRBJ2-7 | TRBV29-1 | CSGTDIAREQYF
. | TRBJ1-1 | TRBV15 | CATSRGAGFGTGNTEAFF
few | TRBJ2-5 | TRBV18 | CASSPTRETGETQYF
. | TRBJ2-7 | TRBV12-3/TRBV12-4 | CASSPYRDSSYEQYF
. | TRBJ2-2 | TRBV5-1 | CASSAGRPGTGELFF
few | TRBJ2-7 | TRBV10-3 | CAISDYAYEQYF
few | TRBJ2-7 | TRBV20-1 | CSARDLGQGFHHEQYF
. | TRBJ2-7 | TRBV7-9 | CASSSPGRIGSYEQYF
. | TRBJ2-7 | TRBV11-3 | CASSSYGGSTDEQYF
few | TRBJ2-3 | TRBV7-9 | CASSLDGSPTDTQYF
many | TRBJ2-7 | TRBV20-1 | CSATDSSYEQYF
few | TRBJ1-4 | TRBV7-3 | CASSLCCPGTGGEKLFF
. | TRBJ2-2 | TRBV20-1 | CSAWSLNTGELFF
. | TRBJ1-4 | TRBV7-9 | CASSSAGANEKLFF
few | TRBJ1-2 | TRBV5-6 | CASSLRSGQAYGYTF
many | TRBJ2-4 | TRBV12-3/TRBV12-4 | CASSLEGGAQYF
many | TRBJ1-6 | TRBV27 | CASSLSITGGNSPLHF
few | TRBJ2-1 | TRBV7-2 | CASSALAGDNEQFF
few | TRBJ1-2 | TRBV5-6 | CASSLVSQSNYGYTF
. | TRBJ1-2 | TRBV3-1 | CASSLKQGTYGYTF
few | TRBJ2-5 | TRBV5-1 | CASSLEGTGDWETQYF
few | TRBJ2-7 | TRBV27 | CASSPLLPAGTTKQYF
many | TRBJ2-3 | TRBV29-1 | CSVVAGADTQYF
. | TRBJ2-2 | TRBV4-3 | CASSPTGTLSGELFF
few | TRBJ2-7 | TRBV5-1 | CASSDPGQGDYEQYF
. | TRBJ1-1 | TRBV11-2 | CASSLRGQGMNTEAFF
few | TRBJ1-2 | TRBV12-3/TRBV12-4 | CASSFLNQNGNYGYTF
. | TRBJ2-4 | TRBV11-3 | CASSWGVSKNIQYF
. | TRBJ2-4 | TRBV11-2 | CASSPPKVRVAKNIQYF
few | TRBJ2-3 | TRBV12-3/TRBV12-4 | CASSLADTLDTQYF
once | TRBJ2-2 | TRBV19 | CASSATGRGTGELFF
few | TRBJ2-1 | TRBV27 | CASSLSVGPEVFF
. | TRBJ1-3 | TRBV6-1 | CASSRRGGGLSGNTIYF
. | TRBJ2-5 | TRBV6-5 | CASRLGQTQYF
few | TRBJ2-3 | TRBV12-3/TRBV12-4 | CASSWTSAPTQYF
few | TRBJ2-7 | TRBV25-1 | CASRADRVVSYEQYF
. | TRBJ1-1 | TRBV12-3/TRBV12-4 | CASSFHHGQPEAFF